These 15 T cell receptor beta chains originate from one sample sequenced in a study of OX40 agonist ivuxolimab in advanced cancers. Sequencing was performed with immunoSEQ multiplex PCR; in TCRdb, only in-frame clones are kept and a portion is missing. The sample holds roughly 56,000 clones, 84% seen once. Sample: CD4+ or CD8+ T cells sorted from blood, taken in a trial of the OX40 agonist ivuxolimab. The receptors originated from an adult with an advanced solid tumor such as melanoma, head and neck, liver or kidney cancer.

The chain couples TRBV4-2 to TRBJ2-6; D may be TRBD1 (6 bases). This CDR3 has 18 residues. Trimming stripped 1 base from V and 2 bases from J, with 15 bases between. The germline CDR1 and CDR2 sequences are LGHNA and YNFKEQ. CDR3 nucleotide sequence: TGTGCCAGCAGCCAAGTCGTTAGGGGGTCAACTGGGGCCAACGTCCTGACTTTC. Its protein is CASSQVVRGSTGANVLTF.

The chain links TRBV2 to TRBJ2-2; no clear D. V dropped 6 bases and J dropped 0 bases, with 14 bases sitting between them. The CDR3 sequence is 16 residues long. Germline V gives CDR1 SNHLY, CDR2 FYNNEI. This CDR3 is CASSPDPIANTGELFF. CDR3 in DNA: TGTGCCAGCAGCCCCGACCCAATCGCGAACACCGGGGAGCTGTTTTTT. The variable domain in full, completed from reference TRBV2 and TRBJ2-2, reads EPEVTQTPSHQVTQMGQEVILRCVPISNHLYFYWYRQILGQKVEFLVSFYNNEISEKSEIFDDQFSVERPDGSNFTLKIRSTKLEDSAMYFCASSPDPIANTGELFFGEGSRLTVL.

J is TRBJ2-5 and V is TRBV10-3; TRBD1 agrees at 7 bases. Per germline, CDR1 ENHRY and CDR2 SYGVKD. Trimming took 6 bases from V and 5 from J; bases not matched to a gene: 6. The CDR3 runs 13 residues. CDR3: CAISVTGSETQYF. CDR3 coding DNA: TGTGCCATCAGCGTGACAGGGTCGGAGACCCAGTACTTC.

The V and J genes are TRBV6-1 and TRBJ1-2, with 8 positions matching TRBD1. Losses at the gene ends were 6 bases for V and 0 bases for J; bases not matched to a gene: 6. Germline values: CDR1 MNHNS, CDR2 SASEGT. This CDR3 spans 15 amino acids. This chain's CDR3 is CASRGWDRSNYGYTF. As DNA, the CDR3 is TGTGCCAGCAGAGGATGGGACAGGTCTAACTATGGCTACACCTTC.

This rearrangement joins TRBV7-2 to TRBJ2-2, with D unresolved. CDR3 length equals 14 residues. Germline lookup yields CDR1 SGHTA and CDR2 FQGNSA. The V end was cut by 5 bases, the J end by 7 bases, with 14 bases between. The CDR3 protein is CASSPGQWGGELFF. CDR3 nucleotide sequence: TGTGCCAGCAGCCCGGGCCAGTGGGGCGGGGAGCTGTTTTTT.

The rearrangement joins TRBV27 to TRBJ2-7, with 8 positions matching TRBD1. The CDR3 contains 14 residues. Germline V gene data show CDR1 as MNHEY and CDR2 as SMNVEV (reference sequence). Losses at the gene ends were 3 bases for V and 5 bases for J; bases not matched to a gene: 6. Here the CDR3 reads CASSFLDRVHEQYF. The CDR3 region has the DNA TGTGCCAGCAGTTTCCTGGACAGGGTGCACGAGCAGTACTTC.

V usage is TRBV18 and J usage is TRBJ1-2, with a possible D match to TRBD1 (5 bases). Looked up from germline, CDR1 is KGHSH and CDR2 is LQKENI. Trimming took off 2 bases at V and 8 bases at J, with 18 bases between the two ends. The CDR3 totals 15 residues. CDR3 residues: CASSPWREGAGGYTF. The CDR3 DNA reads as TGTGCCAGCTCACCATGGCGGGAAGGGGCCGGGGGCTACACCTTC.

Comment on this clone: At one end, the junction sequence differs from germline, possibly due to a read error. The CDR3 DNA is TGCAGCGTTGAGGGGACGGGCCGGGTCTTC. Amino acid sequence: CSVEGTGRVF. The chain has TRBV29-1 and TRBJ2-1; D possibly matches TRBD1 or TRBD2 (5 bases each). This CDR3 comprises 10 residues. CDR1 is SQVTM and CDR2 is ANQGSEA in the germline V gene.

This clone was seen just once. This chain links TRBV19 with TRBJ2-7, with D possibly being TRBD2 (5 bases). This CDR3 has 13 residues. V dropped 7 bases and J dropped 1 base, with 11 bases sitting between them. CDR1 and CDR2 from the germline V gene are LNHDA and SQIVND (reference sequence). This chain's CDR3 is CASKDPGSYEQYF. The CDR3, as DNA: TGTGCCAGTAAGGACCCGGGATCCTACGAGCAGTACTTC.

V gene TRBV4-1 combines with J gene TRBJ2-7; D is unresolved. Germline CDR1 and CDR2: MGHRA and YSYEKL. V lost 1 base to trimming and J lost 7 bases, with 11 bases between them. The CDR3 totals 13 residues. The CDR3 sequence: CASSQVTSQEQYF. The CDR3 bases are TGCGCCAGCAGCCAAGTCACGTCGCAGGAGCAGTACTTC.

The chain links TRBV30 to TRBJ2-2; D might be TRBD2 (5 bases). Looked up from germline, CDR1 is GTSNPN and CDR2 is SVGIG (reference sequence). This CDR3 contains 12 residues. The germline V and J ends were trimmed by 3 bases and 8 bases, with 10 bases remaining between them. The CDR3, as DNA: TGTGCCTGGAGCCCCGGGGAAGGGGAGCTGTTTTTT. As protein: CAWSPGEGELFF.

The chain recombines TRBV29-1 with TRBJ1-2; tentative D call: TRBD1 (6 bases). The V end was cut by 6 bases, the J end by 0 bases, with 11 bases between. The CDR3 is made up of 13 amino acids. CDR1 and CDR2 (germline): SQVTM, ANQGSEA. Here the CDR3 reads CSVGGQSNYGYTF. In nucleotides, the CDR3 is TGCAGCGTAGGCGGACAGTCTAACTATGGCTACACCTTC.

V usage is TRBV30 and J usage is TRBJ1-3, with 7 bases fitting TRBD1. The germline V gene encodes CDR1 GTSNPN and CDR2 SVGIG (reference sequence). This CDR3 has 14 amino acids. The V segment lost 6 bases and the J segment 4 bases; nucleotides outside the gene matches: 9. This CDR3 reads CACFTRGRGNTIYF. DNA of the CDR3: TGTGCCTGCTTCACGAGGGGGCGCGGAAACACCATATATTTT.

Only a few counts were recorded for this clone. The chain couples TRBV7-9 to TRBJ1-5; D is perhaps TRBD1 (6 bases). The V gene's germline CDR1 is SEHNR and CDR2 FQNEAQ (reference sequence). The ends were cut back, 10 bases at V and 5 bases at J, with 15 bases in the middle. This CDR3 has 13 residues. The CDR3 DNA sequence: TGTGCCACAGGGGAGGAGGACCATCAGCCCCAGCATTTT. This encodes CATGEEDHQPQHF.

The gene calls are TRBV27 and TRBJ1-5; D not certain. This CDR3 has 15 residues. Trimming removed 4 bases from V and 4 bases from J, with 14 bases in between. Germline lookup yields CDR1 MNHEY and CDR2 SMNVEV (reference sequence). CDR3 in amino acids: CASSSTTEFNQPQHF. The CDR3 nucleotides read TGTGCCAGCAGTTCAACGACGGAGTTTAATCAGCCCCAGCATTTT.